Described below is a single TCR beta chain sequence and its context. The antigen remains undetermined. The sample originates from a study of glioma-infiltrating T cells. Study-level findings and limits: Above-expected tissue-blood divergence occurred in all gliomas, most in low-grade ones. Shared blood CDR3 signature motifs marked patients with low tissue-blood divergence.

Using RNA template, CDR3s of TCR alpha and beta were amplified with iRepertoire arm-PCR. TCRdb used MiXCR to reprocess the multiplex PCR reads, holding one entry per CDR3 protein. Of 300,000 to 400,000 distinct CDR3 sequences listed, around 38% are singletons. V lost 3 bases to trimming and J lost 0 bases, with 17 bases between them. The CDR3 length is 18 residues. The chain employs TRBV12-3 or TRBV12-4 and TRBJ2-2; TRBD1 is a possible D gene (6 bases). Sequencing was done on a sample of glioma tissue, nonneoplastic brain tissue, or PBMCs (not recorded which). This receptor was identified in a human donor with low-grade glioma or glioblastoma, undergoing nonglioma brain surgery, or in good health (not recorded which). The CDR3 region has the DNA TGTGCCAGCAGTTTGCGGACAGCAGTAAGACCGAACACCGGGGAGCTGTTTTTT. Amino acids: CASSLRTAVRPNTGELFF.